This T cell receptor (beta chain) was documented in a study of cytomegalovirus exposure and HLA in healthy donors. Overall study findings and caveats: A later analysis showed TCR association rates differing by HLA locus, peaking at DRB1 and lowest at HLA-C.

The PCR employed 60 Vbeta primers together with 13 Jbeta primers. The protocol was immunoSEQ multiplex PCR, while the TCRdb copy is restricted to in-frame clones and leaves out a portion. The data show around 60,000 clones, about 84% seen once. Germline V gene lookup returns CDR1 GTSNPN and CDR2 SVGIG (reference sequence). V lost 4 bases and J 4 bases, leaving 13 bases between the germline ends. CDR3 length: 13 amino acids. Concerning this clone: Its antigen is unknown.

This chain uses TRBV30 with TRBJ1-2, with a weak D call TRBD1 (5 bases). Sample: PBMCs. This TCR was recovered from a male donor in good health and CMV-seronegative. The CDR3 here is CAWMAGSLYGYTF. In DNA, the CDR3 is TGTGCCTGGATGGCAGGGTCTCTCTATGGCTACACCTTC.